These 27 T cell receptor beta chains originate from one sample sequenced in a study of cytomegalovirus exposure and HLA in healthy donors. It was with 60 Vbeta and 13 Jbeta primers that the PCR ran. TCRdb's copy holds only in-frame clones and misses some; the assay was immunoSEQ multiplex PCR. Found here are some 120,000 clones, roughly three quarters of them singletons; the top ten hold roughly 12%. The sequenced sample consisted of PBMCs. The receptors come from a middle-aged woman in good health and CMV-seropositive.

The chain recombines TRBV27 with TRBJ1-1; possible D gene TRBD1, 5 bases. V shed 6 bases and J shed 3 bases, with 17 bases lying between them. This CDR3 is 15 amino acids long. Germline V lookup: CDR1 MNHEY, CDR2 SMNVEV (reference sequence). The CDR3 DNA sequence: TGTGCCAGCAGCTCGGGGATGGGGGGGGACACTGAAGCTTTCTTT. Translated: CASSSGMGGDTEAFF.

The chain has TRBV2 and TRBJ1-2, with 9 bases that match TRBD1. The CDR3 contains 12 residues. CDR1 is SNHLY and CDR2 is FYNNEI in the germline V gene. V trimming: 11 bases; J trimming: 5 bases; junction bases outside the gene matches: 6. The CDR3 nucleotides read TGTGCCGTACACAGGGGGCTGTATGGCTACACCTTC. It codes for CAVHRGLYGYTF.

V is TRBV11-2 and J is TRBJ2-1; 10 positions match TRBD1. J gave up 4 bases and V 3 bases, and 3 bases lay outside the gene matches. This CDR3 contains 15 residues. From germline, CDR1 is SGHAT and CDR2 FQNNGV. The CDR3 bases are TGTGCCAGCAGCTTTGGGGACAGGGGATACAATGAGCAGTTCTTC. Amino acids: CASSFGDRGYNEQFF.

The rearrangement uses TRBV18 and TRBJ1-1; D remains ambiguous. V was trimmed by 3 bases and J by 3 bases, leaving 8 bases between them. Germline values: CDR1 KGHSH, CDR2 LQKENI. The CDR3 runs 13 residues. Written as DNA, the CDR3 is TGTGCCAGCTCACCGTCAGGTTACACTGAAGCTTTCTTT. Its translation is CASSPSGYTEAFF.

V is TRBV5-1 and J is TRBJ2-7, with TRBD1 matching over 9 bases. From germline, CDR1 is SGHRS and CDR2 YFSETQ. J lost 6 bases, V lost 3 bases, and 10 bases had no gene match. The CDR3 runs to 15 residues. Here the CDR3 reads CASSSSGTGLFEQYF. DNA of the CDR3: TGCGCCAGCAGCTCCTCCGGGACAGGGTTATTCGAGCAGTACTTC.

J is TRBJ1-1 and V is TRBV5-6, with D unresolved. Looked up from germline, CDR1 is SGHDT and CDR2 is YYEEEE. The CDR3 covers 14 residues. Trimming stripped 4 bases from V and 11 bases from J, with 21 bases between. The DNA for the CDR3 is TGTGCCAGCAGCCTCACGGCGACGGAGTCTTGGGCTTTCTTT. Its protein is CASSLTATESWAFF. The variable domain in full, with the rest retrieved from reference TRBV5-6 and TRBJ1-1, is DAGVTQSPTHLIKTRGQQVTLRCSPKSGHDTVSWYQQALGQGPQFIFQYYEEEERQRGNFPDRFSGHQFPNYSSELNVNALLLGDSALYLCASSLTATESWAFFGQGTRLTVV.

The rearrangement joins TRBV5-6 to TRBJ1-5, with D hard to call. CDR3 length equals 14 residues. V was pared by 4 bases and J by 5 bases, with 13 bases between. Germline V gives CDR1 SGHDT, CDR2 YYEEEE. CDR3 in DNA: TGTGCCAGCAGCCTCCGGGATCTGTATCAGCCCCAGCATTTT. It encodes CASSLRDLYQPQHF.

The chain carries TRBV2 and TRBJ1-2; D is undetermined. Germline CDR1 is SNHLY and CDR2 is FYNNEI. This CDR3 has 13 residues. The ends were cut back, 5 bases at V and 5 bases at J, with 12 bases in the middle. The CDR3, as DNA: TGTGCCAGCAGTATCAGGTTCTCTTATGGCTACACCTTC. It yields the protein CASSIRFSYGYTF.

This clone has only one observation. The chain combines TRBV9 with TRBJ2-1, with D perhaps matching TRBD2 (5 bases). Germline lookup yields CDR1 SGDLS and CDR2 YYNGEE. CDR3 length equals 15 residues. V was pared by 0 bases and J by 7 bases, with 14 bases between. CDR3 sequence: CASSVVSLASNEQFF. In DNA form, the CDR3 reads TGTGCCAGCAGCGTAGTTTCTCTAGCAAGTAATGAGCAGTTCTTC. Complete variable domain (other parts from reference TRBV9 and TRBJ2-1): DSGVTQTPKHLITATGQRVTLRCSPRSGDLSVYWYQQSLDQGLQFLIQYYNGEERAKGNILERFSAQQFPDLHSELNLSSLELGDSALYFCASSVVSLASNEQFFGPGTRLTVL.

The chain carries TRBV12-5 and TRBJ1-1, with D hard to call. The germline V and J ends were trimmed by 1 base and 1 base, with 4 bases remaining between them. CDR1 and CDR2 (germline): LGHNT, FRNRAP. There are 13 residues in the CDR3. The CDR3: CASGLAGNTEAFF. DNA of the CDR3: TGTGCTAGTGGTTTGGCGGGGAACACTGAAGCTTTCTTT.

Regarding this clone: This CDR3 is also generated by other DNA sequences in the sample. The CDR3 coding sequence is TGTGCCAGCAGTTACTCGAGGAACACTGAAGCTTTCTTT. Amino acid sequence: CASSYSRNTEAFF. This chain connects TRBV6-5 to TRBJ1-1; no clear D. V was shortened by 0 bases and J by 1 base, with 3 bases between the two germline ends. The CDR3 totals 13 residues. Germline values: CDR1 MNHEY, CDR2 SVGAGI.

V is TRBV6-1 and J is TRBJ1-6, with D unclear. Trimming took 7 bases from V and 7 from J, leaving 8 bases between them. The CDR3 has 12 amino acids. Germline V gives CDR1 MNHNS, CDR2 SASEGT. CDR3 amino acids: CASNSVNSPLHF. The CDR3 coding sequence is TGTGCCAGCAATTCGGTCAATTCACCCCTCCACTTT.

This rearrangement joins TRBV30 to TRBJ1-6; TRBD1 aligns across 7 bases. V lost 3 bases and J lost 4; bases outside the gene matches: 3. CDR1 and CDR2 from the germline V gene are GTSNPN and SVGIG (reference sequence). The CDR3 has 14 residues. The CDR3 coding sequence is TGTGCCTGGAGGGGGACAGTTTATAATTCACCCCTCCACTTT. Its translation is CAWRGTVYNSPLHF.

The CDR3 DNA reads as TGTGCCTGGAGTGCCCAGAGCGGTAACTATGGCTACACCTTC. Amino acid sequence: CAWSAQSGNYGYTF. The genes are TRBV30 and TRBJ1-2; D not resolved. CDR1 GTSNPN and CDR2 SVGIG come from the germline V gene (reference sequence). Between the trimmed V and J ends, which lost 1 base and 1 base, there was a span of 10 bases. CDR3 size: 14 residues.

The J gene is TRBJ2-1, the V gene TRBV6-6; D might be TRBD1 (6 bases). This CDR3 is 13 amino acids long. Germline-derived CDR1 and CDR2 are MNHNY and SVGAGI (reference sequence). Deletions cut 7 bases from V and 0 bases from J, with 7 bases between. CDR3 coding DNA: TGTGCCAGCAAGACAGGCTCCTACAATGAGCAGTTCTTC. It translates to CASKTGSYNEQFF.

This chain connects TRBV29-1 to TRBJ2-7; TRBD2 might be the D (6 bases). The CDR3 is 11 amino acids. Germline loops: CDR1 SQVTM, CDR2 ANQGSEA. V shed 7 bases and J shed 2 bases, with 9 bases lying between them. This chain's CDR3 is CSAGGTYEQYF. The CDR3 DNA reads TGCAGCGCCGGGGGTACCTACGAGCAGTACTTC.

The chain employs TRBV30 and TRBJ1-2, with 7 nucleotides matching TRBD1. Germline lookup yields CDR1 GTSNPN and CDR2 SVGIG (reference sequence). V lost 7 bases and J lost 9; bases outside the gene matches: 11. The CDR3 contains 12 residues. The CDR3 region has the DNA TGTGCCTCCCCGGGACAGTCCCTTCGCTACACCTTC. Translation: CASPGQSLRYTF.

The DNA of the CDR3 is TGTGCCAGCAGTGAATCAGGGGGGCGCGGCTACACCTTC. Protein sequence: CASSESGGRGYTF. This rearrangement joins TRBV6-1 to TRBJ1-2, with TRBD1 identical over 7 bases. V lost 2 bases to trimming and J lost 8 bases; unmatched junction nucleotides: 5. CDR1 is MNHNS, CDR2 SASEGT, per germline. The CDR3 is made up of 13 amino acids.

The V gene is TRBV19, the J gene TRBJ2-1; D may be TRBD1 (6 bases). Germline V lookup: CDR1 LNHDA, CDR2 SQIVND (reference sequence). This CDR3 contains 15 residues. Trimming left V 4 bases short and J 0 bases short, with 10 bases between. The CDR3 nucleotides are TGTGCCAGTAGTACAGGGGTGGGCTCCTACAATGAGCAGTTCTTC. The encoded protein is CASSTGVGSYNEQFF.

The chain uses TRBV29-1 and TRBJ1-2; TRBD1 is a possible D gene (6 bases). V was trimmed by 3 bases and J by 4 bases, leaving 15 bases between them. CDR3 size: 14 residues. Germline V gene lookup returns CDR1 SQVTM and CDR2 ANQGSEA. The CDR3 bases are TGCAGCGTTGATGCCGCAGGGGAGGGCTATGGCTACACCTTC. This gives the protein CSVDAAGEGYGYTF.

This clone showed up just a few times. The chain has TRBV7-7 and TRBJ1-4, with D maybe TRBD1 (6 bases). The germline V gene encodes CDR1 SSHAT and CDR2 FNYEAQ (reference sequence). V lost 5 bases and J 3 bases, leaving 10 bases between the germline ends. The CDR3 length is 14 residues. The DNA of the CDR3 is TGTGCCAGCAGCCCACAGGGACCTAATGAAAAACTGTTTTTT. Its protein product is CASSPQGPNEKLFF.

This clone has a handful of counts. The chain uses TRBV5-6 and TRBJ1-3; no definite D call. From germline, CDR1 is SGHDT and CDR2 YYEEEE. V was clipped by 5 bases and J by 0 bases, with 12 bases between them. The CDR3 has 15 residues. CDR3: CASSPTTTSGNTIYF. In DNA form, the CDR3 reads TGTGCCAGCAGTCCCACCACTACCTCTGGAAACACCATATATTTT.

This chain joins TRBV9 and TRBJ1-2, with D possibly matching TRBD1 (6 bases). Trimming left V 0 bases short and J 4 bases short, with 13 bases between. The CDR3 covers 15 residues. CDR1 and CDR2 (germline): SGDLS, YYNGEE. The CDR3: CASSVGGGPGYGYTF. As DNA, the CDR3 is TGTGCCAGCAGCGTAGGCGGGGGGCCGGGCTATGGCTACACCTTC.

The J gene is TRBJ2-3, the V gene TRBV7-6; possibly TRBD2 for D (7 bases). The CDR3 loop spans 15 amino acids. The ends were cut back, 1 base at V and 3 bases at J, with 11 bases in the middle. Germline V gene lookup returns CDR1 SGHVS and CDR2 FNYEAQ. CDR3 amino acids: CASSLGGGRTDTQYF. In DNA, the CDR3 is TGTGCCAGCAGCTTAGGGGGGGGCAGGACAGATACGCAGTATTTT.

The V gene is TRBV5-4, the J gene TRBJ1-1; the D gene is possibly TRBD1 (6 bases). The CDR3 is 15 residues long. Germline-derived CDR1 and CDR2 are SGHNT and YYREEE (reference sequence). Trimming cost V 1 base and J 5 bases, with 15 bases left between them. The CDR3 protein is CASSLNGGQGTEAFF. The CDR3 DNA is TGTGCCAGCAGCTTGAACGGGGGGCAGGGGACTGAAGCTTTCTTT. The variable domain in full, completed from reference TRBV5-4 and TRBJ1-1, reads ETGVTQSPTHLIKTRGQQVTLRCSSQSGHNTVSWYQQALGQGPQFIFQYYREEENGRGNFPPRFSGLQFPNYSSELNVNALELDDSALYLCASSLNGGQGTEAFFGQGTRLTVV.

About this clone: A read error may produce the germline difference seen at one junction end. This sequence joins TRBV6-1 and TRBJ1-6, with 9 bases identical to TRBD1. There are 13 residues in the CDR3. The germline V gene encodes CDR1 MNHNS and CDR2 SASEGT. CDR3 nucleotides: TGTGCCAGCAGTGACCCAGGCACGGGGACAGGGCTTTTT. As protein: CASSDPGTGTGLF.

CDR3 nucleotide sequence: TGCGCCAGCAGCTTTCAGGACAGGGCCACTGAAGCTTTCTTT. Translation gives CASSFQDRATEAFF. The chain links TRBV5-1 to TRBJ1-1; 8 bases align to TRBD1. The CDR3 consists of 14 residues. Germline V CDR1 and CDR2: SGHRS, YFSETQ. Unmatched junction bases numbered 4, after V lost 2 bases and J lost 4 bases. Combining the CDR3 with reference TRBV5-1 and TRBJ1-1 gives the whole variable domain KAGVTQTPRYLIKTRGQQVTLSCSPISGHRSVSWYQQTPGQGLQFLFEYFSETQRNKGNFPGRFSGRQFSNSRSEMNVSTLELGDSALYLCASSFQDRATEAFFGQGTRLTVV.